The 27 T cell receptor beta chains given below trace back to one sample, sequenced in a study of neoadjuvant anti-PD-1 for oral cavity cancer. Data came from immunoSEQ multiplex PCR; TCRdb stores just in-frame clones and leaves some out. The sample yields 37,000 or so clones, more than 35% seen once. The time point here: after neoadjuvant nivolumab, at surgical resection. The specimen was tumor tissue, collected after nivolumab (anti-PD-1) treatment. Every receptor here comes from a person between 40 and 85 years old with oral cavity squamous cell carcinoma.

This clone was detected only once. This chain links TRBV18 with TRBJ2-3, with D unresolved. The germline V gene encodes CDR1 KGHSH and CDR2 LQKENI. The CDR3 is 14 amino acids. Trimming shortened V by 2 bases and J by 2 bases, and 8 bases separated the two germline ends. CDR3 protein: CASSPEIHTDTQYF. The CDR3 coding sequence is TGTGCCAGCTCACCAGAGATACACACAGATACGCAGTATTTT.

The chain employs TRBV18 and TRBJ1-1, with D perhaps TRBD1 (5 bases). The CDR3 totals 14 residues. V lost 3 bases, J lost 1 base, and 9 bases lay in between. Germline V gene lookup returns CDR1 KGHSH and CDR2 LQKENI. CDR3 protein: CASSPLGRNTEAFF. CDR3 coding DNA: TGTGCCAGCTCACCCTTGGGGCGGAACACTGAAGCTTTCTTT.

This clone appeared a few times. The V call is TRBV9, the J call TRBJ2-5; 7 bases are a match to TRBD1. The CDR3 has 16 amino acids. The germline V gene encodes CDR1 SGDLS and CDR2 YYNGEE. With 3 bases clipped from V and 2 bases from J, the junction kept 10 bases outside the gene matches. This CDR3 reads CASSETGSVRQETQYF. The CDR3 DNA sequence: TGTGCCAGCAGCGAGACAGGGTCGGTGAGGCAAGAGACCCAGTACTTC.

The CDR3 is CSGGPGSYGYTF. The CDR3 bases are TGCAGCGGTGGACCAGGCTCCTATGGCTACACCTTC. The rearrangement uses TRBV29-1 and TRBJ1-2; D remains ambiguous. V lost 7 bases, J lost 4 bases, and 13 bases lay in between. Germline-derived CDR1 and CDR2 are SQVTM and ANQGSEA. This CDR3 has 12 amino acids.

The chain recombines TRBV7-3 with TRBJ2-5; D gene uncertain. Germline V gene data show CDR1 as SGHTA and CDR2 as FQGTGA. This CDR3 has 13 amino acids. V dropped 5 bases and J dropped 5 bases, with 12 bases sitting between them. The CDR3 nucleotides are TGTGCCAGCAGCCCCCGACCTTTTGAGACCCAGTACTTC. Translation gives CASSPRPFETQYF.

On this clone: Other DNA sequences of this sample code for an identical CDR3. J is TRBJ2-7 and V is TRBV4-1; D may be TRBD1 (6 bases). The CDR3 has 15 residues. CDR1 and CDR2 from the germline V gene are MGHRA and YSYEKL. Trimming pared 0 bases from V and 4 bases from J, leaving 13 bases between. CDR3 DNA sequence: TGCGCCAGCAGCCAAGACAGGGGTTCCCTGTACGAGCAGTACTTC. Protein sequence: CASSQDRGSLYEQYF.

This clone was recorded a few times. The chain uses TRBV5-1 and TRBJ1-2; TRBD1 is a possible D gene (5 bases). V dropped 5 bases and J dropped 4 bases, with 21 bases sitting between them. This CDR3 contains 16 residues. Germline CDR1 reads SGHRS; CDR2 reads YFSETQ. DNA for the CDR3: TGCGCCAGCAGGGGCCGCTTTGGGGGAGCCGGCTATGGCTACACCTTC. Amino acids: CASRGRFGGAGYGYTF.

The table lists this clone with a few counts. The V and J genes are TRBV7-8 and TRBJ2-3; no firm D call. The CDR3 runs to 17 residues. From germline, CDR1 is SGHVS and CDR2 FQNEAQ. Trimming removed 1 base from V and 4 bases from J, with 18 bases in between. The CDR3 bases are TGTGCCAGCAGCTTAGGAGCTACCCAGGCCGGACCAGATACGCAGTATTTT. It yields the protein CASSLGATQAGPDTQYF. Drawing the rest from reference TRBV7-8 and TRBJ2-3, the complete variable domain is GAGVSQSPRYKVAKRGQDVALRCDPISGHVSLFWYQQALGQGPEFLTYFQNEAQLDKSGLPSDRFFAERPEGSVSTLKIQRTQQEDSAVYLCASSLGATQAGPDTQYFGPGTRLTVL.

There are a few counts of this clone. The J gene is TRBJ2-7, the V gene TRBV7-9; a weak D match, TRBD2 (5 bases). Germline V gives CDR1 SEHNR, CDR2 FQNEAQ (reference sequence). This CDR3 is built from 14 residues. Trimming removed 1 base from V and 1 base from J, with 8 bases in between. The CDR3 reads CASSLVGKSYEQYF. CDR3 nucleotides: TGTGCCAGCAGCTTAGTCGGGAAATCCTACGAGCAGTACTTC.

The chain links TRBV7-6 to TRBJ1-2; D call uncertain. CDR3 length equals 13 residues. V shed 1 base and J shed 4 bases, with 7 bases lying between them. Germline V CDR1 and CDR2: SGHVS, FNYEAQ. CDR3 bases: TGTGCCAGCAGCTTAGGTTGGGGCTATGGCTACACCTTC. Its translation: CASSLGWGYGYTF.

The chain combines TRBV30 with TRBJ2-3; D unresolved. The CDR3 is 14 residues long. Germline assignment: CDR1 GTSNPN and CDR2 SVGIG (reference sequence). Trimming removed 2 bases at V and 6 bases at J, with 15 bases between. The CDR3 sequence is CAWSYPHSRDTQYF. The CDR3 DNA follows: TGTGCCTGGAGTTACCCCCACTCTAGGGATACGCAGTATTTT.

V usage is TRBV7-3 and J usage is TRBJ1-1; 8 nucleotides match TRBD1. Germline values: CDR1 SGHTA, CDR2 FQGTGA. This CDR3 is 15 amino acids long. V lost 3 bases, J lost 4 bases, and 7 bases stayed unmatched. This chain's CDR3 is CASSLGGQVGTEAFF. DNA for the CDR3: TGTGCCAGCAGCTTGGGGGGACAGGTGGGCACTGAAGCTTTCTTT.

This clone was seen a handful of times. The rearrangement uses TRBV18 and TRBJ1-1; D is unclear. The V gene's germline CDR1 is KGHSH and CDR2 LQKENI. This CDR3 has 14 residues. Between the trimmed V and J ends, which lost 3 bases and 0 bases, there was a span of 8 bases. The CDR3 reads CASSPAILNTEAFF. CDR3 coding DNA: TGTGCCAGCTCACCGGCTATCTTGAACACTGAAGCTTTCTTT.

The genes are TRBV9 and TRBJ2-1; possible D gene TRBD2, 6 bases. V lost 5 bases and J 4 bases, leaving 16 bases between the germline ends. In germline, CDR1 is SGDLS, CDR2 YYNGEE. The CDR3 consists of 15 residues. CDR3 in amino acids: CASSGPGGGYNEQFF. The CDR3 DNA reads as TGTGCCAGCAGTGGGCCTGGCGGAGGGTACAATGAGCAGTTCTTC.

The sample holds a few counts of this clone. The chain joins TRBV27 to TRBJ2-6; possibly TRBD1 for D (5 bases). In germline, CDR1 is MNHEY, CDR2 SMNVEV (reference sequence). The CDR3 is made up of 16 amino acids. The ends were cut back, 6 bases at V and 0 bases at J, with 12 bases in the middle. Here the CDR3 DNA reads TGTGCCAGCAGCATTCTAAGGGGCTCTGGGGCCAACGTCCTGACTTTC. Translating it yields CASSILRGSGANVLTF. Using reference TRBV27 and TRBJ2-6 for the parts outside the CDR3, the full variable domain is EAQVTQNPRYLITVTGKKLTVTCSQNMNHEYMSWYRQDPGLGLRQIYYSMNVEVTDKGDVPEGYKVSRKEKRNFPLILESPSPNQTSLYFCASSILRGSGANVLTFGAGSRLTVL.

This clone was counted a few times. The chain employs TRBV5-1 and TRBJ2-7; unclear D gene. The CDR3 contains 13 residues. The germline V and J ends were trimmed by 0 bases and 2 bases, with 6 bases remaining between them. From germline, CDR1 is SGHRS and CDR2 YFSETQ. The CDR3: CASSLEGTYEQYF. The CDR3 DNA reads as TGCGCCAGCAGCTTGGAAGGAACCTACGAGCAGTACTTC.

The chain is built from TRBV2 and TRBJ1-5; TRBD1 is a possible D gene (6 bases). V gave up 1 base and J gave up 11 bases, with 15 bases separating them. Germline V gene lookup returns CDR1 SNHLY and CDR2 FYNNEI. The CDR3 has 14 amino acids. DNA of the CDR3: TGTGCCAGCAGTGAAGGTCCGCCAGGGGAGACCCAGCATTTT. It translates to CASSEGPPGETQHF.

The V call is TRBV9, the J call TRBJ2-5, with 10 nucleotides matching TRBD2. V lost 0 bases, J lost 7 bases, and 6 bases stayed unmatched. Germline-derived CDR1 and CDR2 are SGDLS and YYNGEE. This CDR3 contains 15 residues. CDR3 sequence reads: CASSVDSGGLGTQYF. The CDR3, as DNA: TGTGCCAGCAGCGTAGATAGCGGGGGGCTGGGGACCCAGTACTTC.

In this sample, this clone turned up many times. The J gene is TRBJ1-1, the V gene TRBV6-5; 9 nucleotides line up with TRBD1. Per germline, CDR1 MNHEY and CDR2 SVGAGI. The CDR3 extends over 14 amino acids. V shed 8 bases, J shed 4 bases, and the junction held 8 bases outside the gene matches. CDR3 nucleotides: TGTGCCAGCGAGGGACAGGGAGGGGGCACTGAAGCTTTCTTT. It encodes CASEGQGGGTEAFF.

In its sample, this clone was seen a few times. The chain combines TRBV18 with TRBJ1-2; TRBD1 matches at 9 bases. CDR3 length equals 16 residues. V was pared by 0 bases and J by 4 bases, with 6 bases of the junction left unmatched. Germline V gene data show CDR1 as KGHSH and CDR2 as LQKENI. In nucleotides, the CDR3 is TGTGCCAGCTCACCACCTACAGGGGGCGGGCTCTATGGCTACACCTTC. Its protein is CASSPPTGGGLYGYTF.

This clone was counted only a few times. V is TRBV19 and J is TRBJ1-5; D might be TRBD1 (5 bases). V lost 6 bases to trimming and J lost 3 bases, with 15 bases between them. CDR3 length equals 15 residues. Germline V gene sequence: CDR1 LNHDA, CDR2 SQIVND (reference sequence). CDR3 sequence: CASSWRDGNNQPQHF. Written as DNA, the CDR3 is TGTGCCAGTAGCTGGAGGGACGGCAACAATCAGCCCCAGCATTTT.

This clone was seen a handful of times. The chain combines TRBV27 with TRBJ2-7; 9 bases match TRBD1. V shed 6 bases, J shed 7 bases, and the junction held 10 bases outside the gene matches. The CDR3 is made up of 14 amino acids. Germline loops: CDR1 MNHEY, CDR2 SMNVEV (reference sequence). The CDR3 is CASRTGTGMGEQYF. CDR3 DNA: TGTGCCAGCAGAACCGGGACAGGGATGGGAGAGCAGTACTTC.

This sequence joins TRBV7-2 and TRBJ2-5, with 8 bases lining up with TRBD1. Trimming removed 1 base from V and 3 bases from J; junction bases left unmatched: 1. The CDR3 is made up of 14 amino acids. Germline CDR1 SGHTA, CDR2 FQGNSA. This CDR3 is CASSLGDRKETQYF. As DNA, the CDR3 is TGTGCCAGCAGCTTAGGGGACAGGAAAGAGACCCAGTACTTC.

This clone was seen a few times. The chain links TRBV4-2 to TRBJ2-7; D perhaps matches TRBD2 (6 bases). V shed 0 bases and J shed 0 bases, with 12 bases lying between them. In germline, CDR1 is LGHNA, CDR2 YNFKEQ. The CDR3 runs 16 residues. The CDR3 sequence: CASSQDFGGSSYEQYF. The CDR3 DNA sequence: TGTGCCAGCAGCCAAGATTTCGGGGGAAGCTCCTACGAGCAGTACTTC.

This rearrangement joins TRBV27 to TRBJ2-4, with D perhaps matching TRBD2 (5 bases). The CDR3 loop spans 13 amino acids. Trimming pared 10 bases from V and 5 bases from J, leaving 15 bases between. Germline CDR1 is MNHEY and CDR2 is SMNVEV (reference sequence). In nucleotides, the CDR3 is TGTGCCACCGGACCCCTGGAGGAAAACATTCAGTACTTC. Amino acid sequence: CATGPLEENIQYF.

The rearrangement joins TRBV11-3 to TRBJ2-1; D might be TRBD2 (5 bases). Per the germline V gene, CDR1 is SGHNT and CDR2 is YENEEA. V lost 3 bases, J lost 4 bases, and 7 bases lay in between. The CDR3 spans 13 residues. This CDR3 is CASSFGGYNEQFF. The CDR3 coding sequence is TGTGCCAGCAGCTTTGGCGGGTACAATGAGCAGTTCTTC.

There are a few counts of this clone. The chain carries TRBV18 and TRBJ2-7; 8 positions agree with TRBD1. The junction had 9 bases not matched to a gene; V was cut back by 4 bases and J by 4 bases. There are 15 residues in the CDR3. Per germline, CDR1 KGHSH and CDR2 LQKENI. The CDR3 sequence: CASSQTGGRGYEQYF. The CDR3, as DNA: TGTGCCAGCTCACAAACAGGGGGAAGGGGTTACGAGCAGTACTTC.